This T cell receptor (beta chain) emerged from a study of blood T cell repertoires in COVID-19. At the level of the study: From T cells, B-cell-depleted T cells, or PBMCs came the material, which was cDNA or gDNA.

Germline CDR1 reads SEHNR; CDR2 reads FQNEAQ (reference sequence). Trimming took 0 bases from V and 4 from J; bases not matched to a gene: 5. The CDR3 is 15 amino acids. Sequencing was performed with immunoSEQ multiplex PCR; in TCRdb, only in-frame clones are kept and a portion is missing. The table has around 39,000 clones, over 70% seen once; the top ten hold roughly a tenth. Sequencing was performed on peripheral blood. The J gene is TRBJ2-7, the V gene TRBV7-9; 8 bases are shared with TRBD2. The clonotype originates from a human donor in a cohort sampled during active COVID-19. CDR3 residues: CASSLAGTSGYEQYF. The CDR3 DNA sequence: TGTGCCAGCAGCTTAGCCGGGACTAGTGGGTACGAGCAGTACTTC.